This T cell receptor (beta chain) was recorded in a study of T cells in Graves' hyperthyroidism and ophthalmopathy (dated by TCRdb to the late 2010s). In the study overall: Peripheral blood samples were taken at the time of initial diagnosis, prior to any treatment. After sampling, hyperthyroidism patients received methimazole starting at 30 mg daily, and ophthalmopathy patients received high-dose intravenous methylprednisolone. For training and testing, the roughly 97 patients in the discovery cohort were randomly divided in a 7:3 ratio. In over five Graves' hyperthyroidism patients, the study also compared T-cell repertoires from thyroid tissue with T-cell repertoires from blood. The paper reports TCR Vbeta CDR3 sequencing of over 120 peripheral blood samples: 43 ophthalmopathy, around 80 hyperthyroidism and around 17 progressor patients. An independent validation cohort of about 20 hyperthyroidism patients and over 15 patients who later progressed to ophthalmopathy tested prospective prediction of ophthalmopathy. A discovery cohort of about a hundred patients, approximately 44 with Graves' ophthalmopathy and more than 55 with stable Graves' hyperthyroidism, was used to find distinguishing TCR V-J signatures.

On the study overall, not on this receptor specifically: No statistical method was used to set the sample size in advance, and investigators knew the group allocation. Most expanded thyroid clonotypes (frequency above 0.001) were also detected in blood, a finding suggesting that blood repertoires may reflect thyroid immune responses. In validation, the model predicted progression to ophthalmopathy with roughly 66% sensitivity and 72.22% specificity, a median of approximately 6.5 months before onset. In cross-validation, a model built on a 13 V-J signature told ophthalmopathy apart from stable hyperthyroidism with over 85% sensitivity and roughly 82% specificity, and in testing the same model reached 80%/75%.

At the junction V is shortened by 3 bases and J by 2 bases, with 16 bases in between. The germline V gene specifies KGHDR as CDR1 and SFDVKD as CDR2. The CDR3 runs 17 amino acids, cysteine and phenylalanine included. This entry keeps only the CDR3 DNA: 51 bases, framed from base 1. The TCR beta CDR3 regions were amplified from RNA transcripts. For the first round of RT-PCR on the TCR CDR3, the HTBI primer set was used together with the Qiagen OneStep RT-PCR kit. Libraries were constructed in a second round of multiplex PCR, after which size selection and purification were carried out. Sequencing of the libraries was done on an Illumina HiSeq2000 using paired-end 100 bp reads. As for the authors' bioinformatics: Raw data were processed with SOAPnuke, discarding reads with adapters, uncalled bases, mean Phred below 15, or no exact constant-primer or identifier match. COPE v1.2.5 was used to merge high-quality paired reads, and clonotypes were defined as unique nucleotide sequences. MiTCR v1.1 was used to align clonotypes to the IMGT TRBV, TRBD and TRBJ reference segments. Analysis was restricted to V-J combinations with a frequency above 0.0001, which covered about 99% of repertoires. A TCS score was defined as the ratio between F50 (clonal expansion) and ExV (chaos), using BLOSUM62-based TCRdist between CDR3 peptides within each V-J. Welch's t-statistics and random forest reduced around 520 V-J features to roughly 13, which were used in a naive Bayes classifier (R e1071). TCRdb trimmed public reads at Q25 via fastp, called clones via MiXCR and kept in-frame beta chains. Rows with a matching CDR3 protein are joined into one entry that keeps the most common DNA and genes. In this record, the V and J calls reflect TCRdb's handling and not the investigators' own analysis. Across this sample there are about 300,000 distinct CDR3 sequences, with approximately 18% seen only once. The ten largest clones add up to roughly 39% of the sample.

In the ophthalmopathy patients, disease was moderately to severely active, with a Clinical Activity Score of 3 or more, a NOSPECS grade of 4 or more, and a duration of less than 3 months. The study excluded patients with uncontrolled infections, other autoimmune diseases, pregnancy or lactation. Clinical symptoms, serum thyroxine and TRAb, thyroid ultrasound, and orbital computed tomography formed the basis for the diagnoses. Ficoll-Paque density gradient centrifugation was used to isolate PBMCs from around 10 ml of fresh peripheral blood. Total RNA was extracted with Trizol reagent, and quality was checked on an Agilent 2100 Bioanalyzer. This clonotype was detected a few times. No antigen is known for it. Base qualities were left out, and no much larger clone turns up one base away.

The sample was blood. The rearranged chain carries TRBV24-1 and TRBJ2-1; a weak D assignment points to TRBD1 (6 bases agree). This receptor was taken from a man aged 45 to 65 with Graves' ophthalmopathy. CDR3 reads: CATSDHLSQGPYNEQFF. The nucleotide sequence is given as TGTGCCACCAGTGATCATCTGTCACAGGGCCCCTACAATGAGCAGTTCTTC.